The next 23 T cell receptor beta chains were all read from a single sample in a study of beta chain features in type 1 diabetes. As every portion of the isolated RNA was reverse transcribed, the sequencing read expressed TCRB transcripts. The repertoire was sequenced with immunoSEQ multiplex PCR; TCRdb's copy has only in-frame clones and lacks some. The data show tens of thousands of clones, about 70% seen once. The specimen sequenced was Tregs from blood. Every receptor here comes from a woman between 40 and 55 years old in good health.

This clone was observed a few times. The V and J genes are TRBV7-9 and TRBJ2-2; D might be TRBD2 (5 bases). The CDR3 is made up of 17 amino acids. Germline V lookup: CDR1 SEHNR, CDR2 FQNEAQ (reference sequence). Between the trimmed V and J ends, which lost 5 bases and 5 bases, there was a span of 21 bases. CDR3 in amino acids: CASSPPNSFGKTGELFF. The CDR3, as DNA: TGTGCCAGCAGCCCCCCCAACTCTTTCGGGAAAACCGGGGAGCTGTTTTTT. The full variable domain, completed using reference TRBV7-9 and TRBJ2-2, is DTGVSQNPRHKITKRGQNVTFRCDPISEHNRLYWYRQTLGQGPEFLTYFQNEAQLEKSRLLSDRFSAERPKGSFSTLEIQRTEQGDSAMYLCASSPPNSFGKTGELFFGEGSRLTVL.

The chain employs TRBV7-9 and TRBJ2-5, with 8 bases fitting TRBD2. This CDR3 spans 17 amino acids. V lost 4 bases to trimming and J lost 1 base; unmatched junction nucleotides: 11. The germline V gene has CDR1 SEHNR and CDR2 FQNEAQ (reference sequence). CDR3 residues: CASSSPLGSGGQETQYF. CDR3 sequence (DNA): TGTGCCAGCAGCTCTCCGTTAGGGAGCGGGGGCCAAGAGACCCAGTACTTC.

Relative to its sample, this clone is medium-sized. The J gene is TRBJ2-2, the V gene TRBV5-1, with 9 bases lining up with TRBD2. With V trimmed by 0 bases and J by 5 bases, 11 bases remained unmatched. This CDR3 has 18 amino acids. Germline lookup yields CDR1 SGHRS and CDR2 YFSETQ. The CDR3 nucleotides read TGCGCCAGCAGCTTGGCGCCTAGCGGGGCCTCTACGACCGGGGAGCTGTTTTTT. Translated: CASSLAPSGASTTGELFF.

In this sample, this clone turned up a few times. The chain employs TRBV4-3 and TRBJ2-3, with D possibly being TRBD1 (5 bases). V shed 0 bases and J shed 4 bases, with 17 bases lying between them. The CDR3 runs to 17 residues. Per the germline V gene, CDR1 is LGHNA and CDR2 is YSLEER. The CDR3 bases are TGCGCCAGCAGCCAAGATTTCGGGCAGGGAATCTCAGATACGCAGTATTTT. Its protein is CASSQDFGQGISDTQYF.

This chain links TRBV2 with TRBJ2-1; the D gene is possibly TRBD1 (5 bases). Germline loops: CDR1 SNHLY, CDR2 FYNNEI. The CDR3 sequence is 16 residues long. V dropped 6 bases and J dropped 5 bases, with 20 bases sitting between them. This chain's CDR3 is CASSPTRRLQDNEQFF. The DNA of the CDR3 is TGTGCCAGCAGCCCCACGAGGCGATTACAGGACAATGAGCAGTTCTTC.

The rearrangement joins TRBV29-1 to TRBJ2-5, with D hard to call. Germline CDR1 and CDR2: SQVTM and ANQGSEA. The CDR3 is made up of 14 amino acids. V dropped 7 bases and J dropped 2 bases, with 17 bases sitting between them. The CDR3 loop is CSAAPRPGQETQYF. The CDR3 bases are TGCAGCGCCGCCCCCCGACCGGGTCAAGAGACCCAGTACTTC.

The gene calls are TRBV19 and TRBJ2-7, with D uncertain. The CDR3 contains 16 residues. Per germline, CDR1 LNHDA and CDR2 SQIVND (reference sequence). V lost 5 bases and J lost 0, with 17 bases in between. The DNA for the CDR3 is TGTGCCAGTAGTCGCCAAGACAAGTTTTTCTCCTACGAGCAGTACTTC. This gives the protein CASSRQDKFFSYEQYF. Using reference TRBV19 and TRBJ2-7 for the parts outside the CDR3, the full variable domain is DGGITQSPKYLFRKEGQNVTLSCEQNLNHDAMYWYRQDPGQGLRLIYYSQIVNDFQKGDIAEGYSVSREKKESFPLTVTSAQKNPTAFYLCASSRQDKFFSYEQYFGPGTRLTVT.

The V call is TRBV10-2, the J call TRBJ2-1, with a weak D call TRBD1 (6 bases). V was pared by 1 base and J by 5 bases, with 18 bases between. Germline CDR1 is WSHSY and CDR2 is SAAADI. This CDR3 spans 17 amino acids. The CDR3 DNA reads as TGCGCCAGCAGTGAGTTCACGATTACAGGGCCCCACAATGAGCAGTTCTTC. Its protein is CASSEFTITGPHNEQFF.

This chain connects TRBV6-5 to TRBJ2-1, with 7 bases matching TRBD2. Germline V gives CDR1 MNHEY, CDR2 SVGAGI. The CDR3 sequence is 15 residues long. After removal of 2 bases from V and 6 bases from J, the junction contained 7 bases not matched to a gene. CDR3: CASSYGGLGVNEQFF. CDR3 DNA: TGTGCCAGCAGTTACGGTGGACTAGGCGTCAATGAGCAGTTCTTC.

The chain has TRBV14 and TRBJ2-2, with TRBD2 identical over 8 bases. J gave up 5 bases and V 1 base, and 9 bases lay outside the gene matches. The germline V gene encodes CDR1 SGHDN and CDR2 FVKESK. The CDR3 consists of 17 residues. CDR3 sequence (DNA): TGTGCCAGCAGCCAAGGTCGGGGGGGTCTAACGACCGGGGAGCTGTTTTTT. It translates to CASSQGRGGLTTGELFF.

CDR3 sequence: CASSLVGRGRRNEQFF. The CDR3 DNA sequence: TGTGCCAGCAGCTTAGTGGGCAGGGGGCGCAGGAATGAGCAGTTCTTC. J is TRBJ2-1 and V is TRBV7-9; TRBD1 matches 8 bases. With V trimmed by 1 base and J by 7 bases, 9 bases remained unmatched. The CDR3 covers 16 residues. CDR1 is SEHNR, CDR2 FQNEAQ, per germline (reference sequence).

V usage is TRBV5-1 and J usage is TRBJ2-1; 15 positions match TRBD2. The ends lost 4 bases at V and 7 bases at J; junction bases unmatched: 9. Germline V gene sequence: CDR1 SGHRS, CDR2 YFSETQ. This CDR3 is built from 17 residues. CDR3 bases: TGCGCCAGCAGCCCGGGACTAGCGGGGGGATATGGGAATGAGCAGTTCTTC. Amino acids: CASSPGLAGGYGNEQFF.

This rearrangement joins TRBV7-9 to TRBJ2-3; 11 bases are a match to TRBD1. The V gene end was trimmed by 8 bases and the J gene end by 7 bases; junction bases not matched to a gene: 8. The CDR3 is made up of 14 amino acids. Per the germline V gene, CDR1 is SEHNR and CDR2 is FQNEAQ (reference sequence). CDR3 nucleotide sequence: TGTGCCAGCGGGGGACAGGGGGATAGTAATACGCAGTATTTT. As protein: CASGGQGDSNTQYF. The whole variable domain, filled in from reference TRBV7-9 and TRBJ2-3, reads DTGVSQNPRHKITKRGQNVTFRCDPISEHNRLYWYRQTLGQGPEFLTYFQNEAQLEKSRLLSDRFSAERPKGSFSTLEIQRTEQGDSAMYLCASGGQGDSNTQYFGPGTRLTVL.

This clone was observed a handful of times. J is TRBJ2-5 and V is TRBV20-1; possibly TRBD2 for D (6 bases). Trimming stripped 6 bases from V and 4 bases from J, with 9 bases between. Germline V gene lookup returns CDR1 DFQATT and CDR2 SNEGSKA (reference sequence). This CDR3 has 11 residues. The CDR3 loop is CSAPGLETQYF. CDR3 nucleotides: TGCAGTGCCCCGGGACTAGAGACCCAGTACTTC.

By sample share, this clone is medium-sized. The rearrangement joins TRBV7-9 to TRBJ1-3; 7 nucleotides align to TRBD1. Germline CDR1 SEHNR, CDR2 FQNEAQ (reference sequence). The ends lost 5 bases at V and 0 bases at J; junction bases unmatched: 7. CDR3 length: 16 residues. CDR3 residues: CASSPRQGSSGNTIYF. In DNA, the CDR3 is TGTGCCAGCAGCCCCAGACAGGGAAGCTCTGGAAACACCATATATTTT.

This rearrangement joins TRBV7-2 to TRBJ1-2; TRBD1 aligns across 10 bases. V lost 2 bases and J lost 7; bases outside the gene matches: 7. The CDR3 is 15 amino acids. Germline CDR1 reads SGHTA; CDR2 reads FQGNSA. CDR3 residues: CASSLSNRDRGGYTF. The CDR3 DNA is TGTGCCAGCAGCTTATCCAATCGGGACAGGGGTGGCTACACCTTC.

J is TRBJ2-7 and V is TRBV18; possibly TRBD2 for D (5 bases). With 1 base removed from V and 1 base from J, the gap between germline ends came to 8 bases. CDR3 length: 14 amino acids. Germline CDR1 reads KGHSH; CDR2 reads LQKENI. The DNA of the CDR3 is TGTGCCAGCTCACCACTCGGGGATTCCTACGAGCAGTACTTC. Translated: CASSPLGDSYEQYF.

The rearrangement links TRBV21-1 to TRBJ2-7; the D call TRBD1 from the table was never checked on the DNA. TRBV21-1 is assigned pseudogene status. The CDR3 contains 15 residues. CDR3 nucleotide sequence: TGTGCCAGCAGCAAAGATAAGCCAGGATACTACGAGCAGTACTTC. Protein product: CASSKDKPGYYEQYF.

The CDR3 region is CASSPASTGKNIQYF. The CDR3 DNA is TGTGCCAGCAGTCCCGCGTCGACAGGGAAAAACATTCAGTACTTC. The V call is TRBV28, the J call TRBJ2-4, with 7 positions matching TRBD1. The CDR3 is 15 amino acids. After removal of 5 bases from V and 4 bases from J, the junction contained 8 bases not matched to a gene. Germline V gives CDR1 MDHEN, CDR2 SYDVKM. The variable domain in full, with the rest retrieved from reference TRBV28 and TRBJ2-4, is DVKVTQSSRYLVKRTGEKVFLECVQDMDHENMFWYRQDPGLGLRLIYFSYDVKMKEKGDIPEGYSVSREKKERFSLILESASTNQTSMYLCASSPASTGKNIQYFGAGTRLSVL.

V is TRBV6-6 and J is TRBJ1-3; 8 nucleotides match TRBD1. CDR1 is MNHNY and CDR2 is SVGAGI in the germline V gene (reference sequence). CDR3 size: 16 residues. V shed 0 bases, J shed 3 bases, and the junction held 4 bases outside the gene matches. In DNA form, the CDR3 reads TGTGCCAGCAGTTACTCATCAGGGGGCTTTGGAAACACCATATATTTT. It encodes CASSYSSGGFGNTIYF.

The chain recombines TRBV6-5 with TRBJ1-6; 8 nucleotides match TRBD1. This CDR3 has 15 residues. The germline gives CDR1 MNHEY, CDR2 SVGAGI. J was trimmed by 10 bases and V by 0 bases; bases with no gene match: 5. CDR3 residues: CASSYSGTGGSPLHF. The CDR3, as DNA: TGTGCCAGCAGTTACTCTGGGACAGGCGGCTCACCCCTCCACTTT.

CDR3 residues: CASSLWLAGGPDTQYF. CDR3 DNA: TGTGCCAGCAGTTTATGGCTAGCGGGGGGGCCGGATACGCAGTATTTT. The chain links TRBV27 to TRBJ2-3; TRBD2 agrees at 12 bases. This CDR3 comprises 16 residues. V lost 1 base and J lost 6; bases outside the gene matches: 5. Per germline, CDR1 MNHEY and CDR2 SMNVEV (reference sequence).

The chain links TRBV2 to TRBJ1-5; D is ambiguous. This CDR3 region has 12 residues. V was trimmed by 5 bases and J by 3 bases, leaving 5 bases between them. Per the germline V gene, CDR1 is SNHLY and CDR2 is FYNNEI. The CDR3 here is CASSRVNQPQHF. Here the CDR3 DNA reads TGTGCCAGCAGTAGAGTCAATCAGCCCCAGCATTTT.